The source of this TCR beta chain is a study of cytotoxic CD8 clonotypes in ibrutinib-treated CLL. Study-level results: Clonality grew at ibrutinib response; at progression, it decreased back toward baseline.

This table comes from immunoSEQ multiplex PCR, and its TCRdb copy is limited to in-frame clones, with some not included. The data hold about 130,000 clones, with under 90% observed a single time. With respect to this clone: Antigen: not known. The same CDR3 also results from other DNA sequences found in this sample.

The material sequenced was PBMCs, taken after 24 months of ibrutinib treatment. The receptor was isolated from a human donor with chronic lymphocytic leukemia.

CDR3: CAWSPDSTNYGYTF. DNA for the CDR3: TGTGCCTGGAGTCCGGACTCGACTAACTATGGCTACACCTTC. V usage is TRBV30 and J usage is TRBJ1-2; no firm D call. The CDR3 totals 14 residues. Germline V CDR1 and CDR2: GTSNPN, SVGIG (reference sequence). Between the trimmed V and J ends, which lost 2 bases and 0 bases, there was a span of 10 bases.